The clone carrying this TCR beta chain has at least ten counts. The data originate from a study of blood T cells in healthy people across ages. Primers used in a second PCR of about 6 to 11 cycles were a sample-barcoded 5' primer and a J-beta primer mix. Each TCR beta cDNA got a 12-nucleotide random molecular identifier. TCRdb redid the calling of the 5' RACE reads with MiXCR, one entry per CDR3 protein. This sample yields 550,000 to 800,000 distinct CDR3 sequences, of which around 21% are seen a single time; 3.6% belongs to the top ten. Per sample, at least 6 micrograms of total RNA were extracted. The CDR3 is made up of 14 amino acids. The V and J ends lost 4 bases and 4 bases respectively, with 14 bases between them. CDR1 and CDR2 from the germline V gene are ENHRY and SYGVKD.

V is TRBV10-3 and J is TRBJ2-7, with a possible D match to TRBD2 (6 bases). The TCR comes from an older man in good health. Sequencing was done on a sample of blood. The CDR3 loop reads CAISGGDLSYEQYF. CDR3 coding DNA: TGTGCCATCAGTGGAGGGGACTTATCTTACGAGCAGTACTTC.